Below, 24 T cell receptor beta chains from the same sample are listed, as sequenced in a study of cytomegalovirus exposure and HLA in healthy donors. 13 Jbeta primers and 60 Vbeta primers were used for the PCR. Libraries were prepared by immunoSEQ multiplex PCR; TCRdb keeps only in-frame clonotypes and omits some of them. Of approximately 150,000 clones in the sample, around 73% were seen once. The sequenced material came from PBMCs. The receptors were gathered from a female donor in good health and CMV-seronegative.

The rearrangement joins TRBV19 to TRBJ2-1; unclear D gene. CDR1 LNHDA and CDR2 SQIVND come from the germline V gene (reference sequence). The CDR3 is 13 residues long. Deletions cut 4 bases from V and 6 bases from J, with 10 bases between. The CDR3 DNA is TGTGCCAGTAGTAGGGCTGACCTCAATGAGCAGTTCTTC. This translates into CASSRADLNEQFF.

The V gene is TRBV9, the J gene TRBJ1-1; TRBD1 matches at 8 bases. This CDR3 is built from 14 residues. The V gene end was trimmed by 3 bases and the J gene end by 11 bases; junction bases not matched to a gene: 12. Germline loops: CDR1 SGDLS, CDR2 YYNGEE. In DNA, the CDR3 is TGTGCCAGCAGCGGAGGGGACAGGTCCTTTCTGGCTTTCTTT. Protein sequence: CASSGGDRSFLAFF.

J is TRBJ1-1 and V is TRBV29-1; D remains unclear. V was shortened by 2 bases and J by 2 bases, with 9 bases between the two germline ends. Germline CDR1 SQVTM, CDR2 ANQGSEA. The CDR3 has 13 amino acids. The CDR3 DNA reads TGCAGCGTTGAAAAATGGCCCAACACTGAAGCTTTCTTT. Protein sequence: CSVEKWPNTEAFF.

V usage is TRBV10-3 and J usage is TRBJ1-5; perhaps TRBD1 as D (6 bases). Trimming removed 7 bases at V and 4 bases at J, with 14 bases between. Per the germline V gene, CDR1 is ENHRY and CDR2 is SYGVKD. This CDR3 region has 14 residues. The chain's CDR3 is CAITDDDRNQPQHF. In nucleotides, the CDR3 is TGTGCCATCACCGACGACGACAGGAATCAGCCCCAGCATTTT.

This chain links TRBV19 with TRBJ1-1, with TRBD1 as a possible D gene (6 bases). Germline CDR1 is LNHDA and CDR2 is SQIVND (reference sequence). The CDR3 spans 13 residues. Trimming stripped 8 bases from V and 1 base from J, with 11 bases between. The CDR3 nucleotides are TGTGCCAGTCTCAGGGGCTGGAACACTGAAGCTTTCTTT. It yields the protein CASLRGWNTEAFF.

The chain carries TRBV9 and TRBJ2-5; D is possibly TRBD2 (6 bases). CDR1 and CDR2 from the germline V gene are SGDLS and YYNGEE. V gave up 4 bases and J gave up 5 bases, with 15 bases separating them. The CDR3 is 14 amino acids. The CDR3 coding sequence is TGTGCCAGCAGCACCCGAGGAGGGTTGGAGACCCAGTACTTC. Translation gives CASSTRGGLETQYF.

J is TRBJ1-3 and V is TRBV6-5, with D possibly being TRBD1 (5 bases). Per germline, CDR1 MNHEY and CDR2 SVGAGI. Between the trimmed V and J ends, which lost 8 bases and 0 bases, there was a span of 14 bases. CDR3 size: 15 residues. This chain's CDR3 is CASSQGATSGNTIYF. The CDR3 nucleotides are TGTGCCAGCTCCCAAGGGGCGACCTCTGGAAACACCATATATTTT.

Notes on this clone: The sample contains more than one DNA sequence encoding this CDR3. This chain connects TRBV7-9 to TRBJ2-2; D call uncertain. CDR3 length equals 16 residues. Germline lookup yields CDR1 SEHNR and CDR2 FQNEAQ (reference sequence). V gave up 6 bases and J gave up 1 base, with 15 bases separating them. As DNA, the CDR3 is TGTGCCAGCAGTTCGATCCCCCTAGGGAACACCGGGGAGCTGTTTTTT. Its protein product is CASSSIPLGNTGELFF.

The chain joins TRBV5-4 to TRBJ1-1; D possibly corresponds to TRBD1 (5 bases). This CDR3 spans 14 amino acids. V lost 0 bases, J lost 4 bases, and 10 bases lay in between. Germline lookup yields CDR1 SGHNT and CDR2 YYREEE (reference sequence). The CDR3 DNA is TGTGCCAGCAGCTTGGAGGGGTTGCCCACTGAAGCTTTCTTT. Translating it yields CASSLEGLPTEAFF. The whole variable domain, remainder taken from reference TRBV5-4 and TRBJ1-1, is ETGVTQSPTHLIKTRGQQVTLRCSSQSGHNTVSWYQQALGQGPQFIFQYYREEENGRGNFPPRFSGLQFPNYSSELNVNALELDDSALYLCASSLEGLPTEAFFGQGTRLTVV.

V and J are TRBV5-1 and TRBJ2-1; 9 bases are a match to TRBD1. Germline values: CDR1 SGHRS, CDR2 YFSETQ. The CDR3 sequence is 12 residues long. The J segment lost 6 bases and the V segment lost 10 bases, leaving 5 bases of the junction unmatched. This chain's CDR3 is CACKTGGNEQFF. CDR3 bases: TGCGCCTGTAAGACAGGGGGCAATGAGCAGTTCTTC.

This sequence joins TRBV5-4 and TRBJ2-2, with 10 bases identical to TRBD1. CDR3 length equals 16 residues. Trimming took 0 bases from V and 8 from J; bases not matched to a gene: 7. Germline CDR1 SGHNT, CDR2 YYREEE (reference sequence). CDR3: CASSLGRQGASGELFF. The CDR3 bases are TGTGCCAGCAGCTTGGGCCGACAGGGGGCGTCAGGGGAGCTGTTTTTT.

This chain uses TRBV9 with TRBJ2-7; a possible D gene is TRBD1 (5 bases). Per germline, CDR1 SGDLS and CDR2 YYNGEE. The CDR3 consists of 15 residues. V was shortened by 0 bases and J by 0 bases, with 10 bases between the two germline ends. CDR3 amino acids: CASSVASGFSYEQYF. The CDR3 DNA reads TGTGCCAGCAGCGTAGCGTCAGGGTTCTCCTACGAGCAGTACTTC.

The rearrangement uses TRBV6-5 and TRBJ2-2, with 7 bases identical to TRBD1. After removal of 3 bases from V and 4 bases from J, the junction contained 8 bases not matched to a gene. Germline assignment: CDR1 MNHEY and CDR2 SVGAGI. There are 16 residues in the CDR3. CDR3 region: CASSYTGASSTGELFF. The CDR3 DNA reads TGTGCCAGCAGTTATACAGGGGCTTCAAGCACCGGGGAGCTGTTTTTT.

This sequence joins TRBV7-3 and TRBJ2-1, with D possibly TRBD2 on 7 matching bases. CDR1 and CDR2 from the germline V gene are SGHTA and FQGTGA. The CDR3 is 15 residues long. V lost 5 bases to trimming and J lost 4 bases, with 15 bases between them. The CDR3: CASSRGLADYNEQFF. CDR3 nucleotides: TGTGCCAGCAGCCGGGGGCTAGCGGATTACAATGAGCAGTTCTTC.

The CDR3: CAISQTSGNYEQYF. The CDR3 DNA sequence: TGTGCCATCAGTCAGACTAGCGGAAACTACGAGCAGTACTTC. This chain uses TRBV10-3 with TRBJ2-7; 9 nucleotides match TRBD2. The CDR3 totals 14 residues. The trim removed 5 bases at V and 3 bases at J, leaving 5 bases unmatched. Germline loops: CDR1 ENHRY, CDR2 SYGVKD.

The V gene is TRBV7-2, the J gene TRBJ2-3, with 10 bases aligning to TRBD2. This CDR3 is 14 amino acids long. Germline values: CDR1 SGHTA, CDR2 FQGNSA. J gave up 2 bases and V 8 bases, and 4 bases lay outside the gene matches. CDR3 residues: CASLLAGNTDTQYF. CDR3 DNA sequence: TGTGCCAGCTTACTAGCGGGGAACACAGATACGCAGTATTTT.

The chain links TRBV19 to TRBJ2-7, with TRBD1 matching 11 bases. V trimming: 5 bases; J trimming: 4 bases; junction bases outside the gene matches: 7. Germline V gene sequence: CDR1 LNHDA, CDR2 SQIVND (reference sequence). The CDR3 contains 15 residues. CDR3: CASSVGTGGMYEQYF. The CDR3, as DNA: TGTGCCAGTAGTGTCGGGACAGGGGGTATGTACGAGCAGTACTTC.

V usage is TRBV11-3 and J usage is TRBJ2-7; 11 bases match TRBD2. The CDR3 extends over 15 amino acids. With V trimmed by 4 bases and J by 4 bases, 6 bases remained unmatched. Looked up from germline, CDR1 is SGHNT and CDR2 is YENEEA. The CDR3 is CASSSPLAGVYEQYF. Written as DNA, the CDR3 is TGTGCCAGCAGCTCCCCACTAGCGGGAGTTTACGAGCAGTACTTC.

This clone has only a few counts. The rearrangement joins TRBV4-1 to TRBJ1-5; D gene ambiguous. V lost 1 base and J 0 bases, leaving 10 bases between the germline ends. CDR3 size: 16 residues. Germline V gives CDR1 MGHRA, CDR2 YSYEKL. In DNA form, the CDR3 reads TGCGCCAGCAGCCAAGGCGGCGGGTTTAGCAATCAGCCCCAGCATTTT. This codes for CASSQGGGFSNQPQHF.

The chain links TRBV7-8 to TRBJ1-2; D possibly corresponds to TRBD1 (6 bases). The CDR3 has 18 residues. Germline lookup yields CDR1 SGHVS and CDR2 FQNEAQ. With 3 bases removed from V and 6 bases from J, the gap between germline ends came to 26 bases. The CDR3 protein is CASSLRSGGQTIKDGYTF. The CDR3, as DNA: TGTGCCAGCAGCTTGCGATCGGGGGGCCAGACTATTAAGGATGGCTACACCTTC.

The chain combines TRBV29-1 with TRBJ1-1, with a tentative D call TRBD1 (6 bases). Germline CDR1 reads SQVTM; CDR2 reads ANQGSEA. The V and J ends lost 6 bases and 10 bases respectively, with 21 bases between them. The CDR3 is 13 amino acids. CDR3: CSVAPTGRRGAFF. The CDR3 region has the DNA TGCAGCGTCGCCCCGACAGGCCGAAGGGGAGCTTTCTTT.

V and J are TRBV19 and TRBJ1-1; 7 bases map to TRBD1. CDR1 and CDR2 from the germline V gene are LNHDA and SQIVND (reference sequence). The ends lost 7 bases at V and 1 base at J; junction bases unmatched: 9. The CDR3 loop spans 15 amino acids. The CDR3, as DNA: TGTGCCAGTACCCCACAGGGGAATCGGAACACTGAAGCTTTCTTT. Translating gives CASTPQGNRNTEAFF. Drawing the rest from reference TRBV19 and TRBJ1-1, the complete variable domain is DGGITQSPKYLFRKEGQNVTLSCEQNLNHDAMYWYRQDPGQGLRLIYYSQIVNDFQKGDIAEGYSVSREKKESFPLTVTSAQKNPTAFYLCASTPQGNRNTEAFFGQGTRLTVV.

V and J are TRBV9 and TRBJ1-6; possible D gene TRBD1, 5 bases. Germline CDR1 reads SGDLS; CDR2 reads YYNGEE. V was clipped by 0 bases and J by 10 bases, with 14 bases between them. This CDR3 comprises 15 residues. CDR3 bases: TGTGCCAGCAGCGTAGAAGGGGTATCTGAATCACCCCTCCACTTT. Its protein product is CASSVEGVSESPLHF.

Points on this clone: Germline is not matched at one junction end, which may reflect a read error. The chain carries TRBV27 and TRBJ1-2, with D maybe TRBD1 (5 bases). CDR1 is MNHEY and CDR2 is SMNVEV in the germline V gene (reference sequence). This CDR3 comprises 15 residues. CDR3 amino acids: CASSLSLGTNYGYPF. For the CDR3, the DNA is TGTGCCAGCAGTTTATCACTGGGGACTAACTATGGCTACCCCTTC.